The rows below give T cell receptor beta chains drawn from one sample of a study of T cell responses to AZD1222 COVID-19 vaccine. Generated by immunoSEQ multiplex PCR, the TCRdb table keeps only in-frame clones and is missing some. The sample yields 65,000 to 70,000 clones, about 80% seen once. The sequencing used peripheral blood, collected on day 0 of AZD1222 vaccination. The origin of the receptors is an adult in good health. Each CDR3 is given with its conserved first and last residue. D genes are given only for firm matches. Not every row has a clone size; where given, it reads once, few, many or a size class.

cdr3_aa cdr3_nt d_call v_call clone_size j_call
CASSPHTRGYQETQYF TGCGCCAGCAGCCCTCATACTAGGGGGTACCAAGAGACCCAGTACTTC NA TRBV5-1 NA TRBJ2-5
CASSDETVHTEAFF TGTGCCAGCAGCGACGAGACAGTCCACACTGAAGCTTTCTTT NA TRBV7-9 NA TRBJ1-1
CASSITGTTITGELFF TGTGCCAGCAGTATTACCGGGACTACTATCACCGGGGAGCTGTTTTTT TRBD2 TRBV28 NA TRBJ2-2
CASSERTGSTFF TGTGCCAGCAGTGAAAGGACAGGGTCGACTTTCTTT TRBD1 TRBV2 few TRBJ1-1
CASSPRFGEKLFF TGTGCCAGCAGCCCTCGCTTTGGCGAAAAACTGTTTTTT NA TRBV3-1/TRBV3-2 NA TRBJ1-4
CASRVQGATEAFF TGTGCCAGCAGAGTCCAAGGGGCCACTGAAGCTTTCTTT NA TRBV7-2 NA TRBJ1-1
CASSKKGAVNTEAFF TGTGCCAGCAGCAAGAAGGGGGCGGTGAACACTGAAGCTTTCTTT NA TRBV21-1 NA TRBJ1-1
CASSLTSRGSYNEQFF TGCGCCAGCAGCTTGACTAGCCGGGGATCCTACAATGAGCAGTTCTTC NA TRBV5-1 NA TRBJ2-1
CASSHRVGGYTDTQYF TGTGCCAGCAGCCACCGGGTGGGGGGCTACACAGATACGCAGTATTTT NA TRBV7-9 once TRBJ2-3
CASSPLQGSQAKNIQYF TGTGCCAGCAGCCCCCTCCAGGGATCTCAAGCCAAAAACATTCAGTACTTC NA TRBV3-1/TRBV3-2 NA TRBJ2-4
CASSLGPRDYGYTF TGTGCCAGCAGCTTAGGGCCGAGGGACTATGGCTACACCTTC NA TRBV7-8 NA TRBJ1-2
CAISVRESRSAGELFF TGTGCCATCAGTGTAAGGGAGAGCAGGTCCGCCGGGGAGCTGTTTTTT NA TRBV10-3 NA TRBJ2-2
CASSQSGANTGELFF TGTGCCAGCAGCCAGAGTGGGGCGAACACCGGGGAGCTGTTTTTT NA TRBV5-6 NA TRBJ2-2
CASSQGVFQETQYF TGCGCCAGCAGCCAAGGGGTCTTCCAAGAGACCCAGTACTTC NA TRBV4-3 NA TRBJ2-5
CAWSWGLADQETQYF TGTGCCTGGAGCTGGGGGCTAGCGGATCAAGAGACCCAGTACTTC NA TRBV30 NA TRBJ2-5
CASSTALTGGRTEAFF TGTGCCAGTAGTACGGCCCTGACAGGGGGTAGGACTGAAGCTTTCTTT TRBD1 TRBV19 NA TRBJ1-1
CASSSRTGVGSYEQYF TGTGCCAGCAGTTCAAGGACAGGGGTTGGCTCCTACGAGCAGTACTTC TRBD1 TRBV7-9 NA TRBJ2-7
CASSFPGLAGPSYNEQFF TGTGCCAGCAGCTTCCCAGGACTAGCGGGCCCTTCCTACAATGAGCAGTTCTTC TRBD2 TRBV7-9 NA TRBJ2-1
CASSLRTGELFF TGTGCCAGCAGCTTACGAACCGGGGAGCTGTTTTTT NA TRBV11-3 NA TRBJ2-2
CAWGERGGWQPQHF TGTGCCTGGGGCGAAAGGGGGGGTTGGCAGCCCCAGCATTTT NA TRBV30 NA TRBJ1-5
CAWSGLAGMEETQYF TGTGCCTGGAGCGGACTAGCGGGCATGGAAGAGACCCAGTACTTC TRBD2 TRBV30 NA TRBJ2-5
CASTPLRGPGTEAFF TGCGCCAGCACCCCCCTCCGGGGGCCAGGGACTGAAGCTTTCTTT NA TRBV5-1 NA TRBJ1-1
CASSKGRDVYEQYF TGTGCCAGCAGCAAGGGGAGGGATGTCTACGAGCAGTACTTC TRBD2 TRBV6-5 NA TRBJ2-7
CASSLGGYNIQYF TGTGCCAGCAGTTTAGGCGGGTACAACATTCAGTACTTC NA TRBV28 NA TRBJ2-4
CASREGYEQYF TGTGCCAGCAGAGAGGGCTACGAGCAGTACTTC NA TRBV28 NA TRBJ2-7
CASSLEPQQPQHF TGTGCCAGCAGCTTAGAACCACAGCAGCCCCAGCATTTT NA TRBV7-2 NA TRBJ1-5
CASSLTPGTSEAEQYF TGCGCCAGCAGCCTCACCCCCGGGACTAGCGAGGCCGAGCAGTACTTC TRBD2 TRBV4-3 few TRBJ2-7
CASSRGEAKNIQYF TGTGCCAGCAGTAGGGGGGAAGCCAAAAACATTCAGTACTTC NA TRBV5-6 once TRBJ2-4
CATGGYYYEQYF TGTGCCACGGGCGGCTATTACTACGAGCAGTACTTC NA TRBV10-3 NA TRBJ2-7
CASSQGPRQTRSSYEQYF TGCGCCAGCAGCCAAGGGCCTCGACAGACTCGTAGCTCCTACGAGCAGTACTTC NA TRBV4-1 NA TRBJ2-7
CAWSRGNEETQYF TGTGCCTGGAGTAGGGGGAATGAAGAGACCCAGTACTTC NA TRBV30 NA TRBJ2-5
CASSLGAGSQGYGYTF TGCGCCAGCAGCTTGGGTGCAGGGTCACAGGGGTATGGCTACACCTTC TRBD1 TRBV5-1 NA TRBJ1-2
CASSLGLGNSYNEQFF TGTGCCAGCAGCTTAGGGCTCGGGAACTCCTACAATGAGCAGTTCTTC NA TRBV11-2 NA TRBJ2-1
CASREIGNSPLHF TGTGCCAGCCGAGAGATCGGGAATTCACCCCTCCACTTT NA TRBV7-9 NA TRBJ1-6
CASTLDGNNEQFF TGTGCCAGCACCTTAGACGGCAACAATGAGCAGTTCTTC NA TRBV2 NA TRBJ2-1
CASSARDSPYNEQFF TGTGCCAGCAGCGCACGGGACTCCCCCTACAATGAGCAGTTCTTC NA TRBV9 few TRBJ2-1
CARSHKRDSRSILLYGYTF TGTGCCAGAAGCCACAAGCGGGACAGTAGAAGCATTTTACTTTATGGCTACACCTTC TRBD1 TRBV5-3 NA TRBJ1-2
CASSIVETDTQYF TGTGCCAGTAGTATAGTCGAGACAGATACGCAGTATTTT NA TRBV19 NA TRBJ2-3
CASSYRGGRGQNQPQHF TGTGCCAGCAGTTACCGGGGGGGCAGGGGGCAGAATCAGCCCCAGCATTTT TRBD1 TRBV6-2/TRBV6-3 few TRBJ1-5
CASSLRSSGENEQFF TGTGCCAGCAGCTTAAGGTCTAGCGGGGAAAATGAGCAGTTCTTC TRBD2 TRBV7-9 NA TRBJ2-1
CSAHGQYEQYF TGCAGTGCTCATGGACAGTACGAGCAGTACTTC NA TRBV20-1 NA TRBJ2-7
CASSEAMGAYNEQFF TGTGCCAGCAGTGAAGCGATGGGGGCCTACAATGAGCAGTTCTTC NA TRBV2 NA TRBJ2-1
CASSLASGSATDTQYF TGCGCCAGCAGCTTGGCTAGCGGGAGCGCTACAGATACGCAGTATTTT TRBD2 TRBV5-1 NA TRBJ2-3
CASSEPLEDSEAFF TGTGCCAGCAGTGAACCCCTTGAGGACTCTGAAGCTTTCTTT NA TRBV6-1 NA TRBJ1-1
CASSLDGLGGYTF TGCGCCAGCAGCTTAGACGGGCTAGGGGGCTACACCTTC NA TRBV5-1 once TRBJ1-2
CAWSPWGPNTEAFF TGTGCCTGGAGCCCCTGGGGTCCGAACACTGAAGCTTTCTTT NA TRBV30 NA TRBJ1-1
CASSATYGGYTF TGTGCCAGCAGCGCCACGTACGGAGGCTACACCTTC NA TRBV7-8 NA TRBJ1-2
CASSMGDIQFF TGTGCCAGTAGTATGGGAGACATTCAGTTCTTC NA TRBV19 NA TRBJ2-1
CASSLQKLRDSPLHF TGTGCCAGCAGCTTACAGAAATTGCGAGATTCACCCCTCCACTTT NA TRBV7-2 NA TRBJ1-6
CASSQDGNSRGEVGNTIYF TGCGCCAGCAGCCAAGATGGAAACTCTAGGGGAGAGGTCGGAAACACCATATATTTT NA TRBV4-3 NA TRBJ1-3
CASSLNSGDNEQFF TGTGCCAGCTCACTTAACTCTGGGGACAATGAGCAGTTCTTC NA TRBV18 NA TRBJ2-1
CASRVINQPQHF TGTGCCAGTCGAGTAATTAATCAGCCCCAGCATTTT NA TRBV19 NA TRBJ1-5
CASSPITTGVANYGYTF TGTGCCAGCTCACCAATAACAACAGGGGTGGCTAACTATGGCTACACCTTC TRBD1 TRBV18 few TRBJ1-2
CASSQDRKTYEQYF TGTGCCAGCAGCCAAGACAGGAAAACCTACGAGCAGTACTTC NA TRBV3-1/TRBV3-2 NA TRBJ2-7